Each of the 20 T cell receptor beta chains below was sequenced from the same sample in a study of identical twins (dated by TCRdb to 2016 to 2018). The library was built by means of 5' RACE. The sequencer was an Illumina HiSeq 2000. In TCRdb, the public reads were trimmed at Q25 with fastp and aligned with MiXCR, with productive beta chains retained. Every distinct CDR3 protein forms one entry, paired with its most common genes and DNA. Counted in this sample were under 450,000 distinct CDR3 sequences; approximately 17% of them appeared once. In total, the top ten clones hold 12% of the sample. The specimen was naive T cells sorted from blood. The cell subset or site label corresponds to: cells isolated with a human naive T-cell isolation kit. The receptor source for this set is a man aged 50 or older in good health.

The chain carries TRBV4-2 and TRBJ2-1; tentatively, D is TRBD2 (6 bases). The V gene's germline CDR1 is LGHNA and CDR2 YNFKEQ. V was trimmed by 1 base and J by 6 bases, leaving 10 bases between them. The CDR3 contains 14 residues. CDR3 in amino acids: CASSQGGSGNEQFF. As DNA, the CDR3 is TGTGCCAGCAGCCAAGGGGGTAGCGGCAATGAGCAGTTCTTC.

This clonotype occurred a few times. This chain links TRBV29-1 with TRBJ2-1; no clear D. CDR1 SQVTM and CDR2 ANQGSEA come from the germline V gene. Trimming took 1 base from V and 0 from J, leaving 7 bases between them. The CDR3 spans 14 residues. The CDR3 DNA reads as TGCAGCGTTGAAGGGCCTAGCTCCTACAATGAGCAGTTCTTC. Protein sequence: CSVEGPSSYNEQFF.

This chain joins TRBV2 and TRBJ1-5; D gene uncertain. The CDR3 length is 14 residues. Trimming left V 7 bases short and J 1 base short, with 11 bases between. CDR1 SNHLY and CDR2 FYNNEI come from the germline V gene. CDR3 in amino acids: CASTKKKSNQPQHF. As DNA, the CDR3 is TGTGCCAGCACTAAAAAGAAGAGCAATCAGCCCCAGCATTTT.

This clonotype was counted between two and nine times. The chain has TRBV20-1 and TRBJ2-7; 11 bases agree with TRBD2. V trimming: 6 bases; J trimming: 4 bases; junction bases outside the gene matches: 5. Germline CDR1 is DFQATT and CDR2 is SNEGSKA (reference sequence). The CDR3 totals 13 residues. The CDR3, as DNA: TGCAGTGCCGAGAGGACTAGCGGGTACGAGCAGTACTTC. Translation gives CSAERTSGYEQYF.

The CDR3 here is CARGNSGRVLRELFF. CDR3 DNA sequence: TGTGCCAGAGGAAATAGCGGGAGGGTATTAAGGGAGCTGTTTTTT. V gene TRBV21-1 combines with J gene TRBJ2-2; the table's TRBD2 call for D was not verified on the DNA. TRBV21-1 is classified as a pseudogene. This CDR3 region has 15 residues.

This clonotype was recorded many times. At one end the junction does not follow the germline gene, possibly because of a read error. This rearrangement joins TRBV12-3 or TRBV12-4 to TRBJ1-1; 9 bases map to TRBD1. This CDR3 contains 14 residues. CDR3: CASSLGQGDTEAFF. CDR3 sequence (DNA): TGCGCCAGCAGCCTGGGACAGGGAGACACTGAAGCTTTCTTT.

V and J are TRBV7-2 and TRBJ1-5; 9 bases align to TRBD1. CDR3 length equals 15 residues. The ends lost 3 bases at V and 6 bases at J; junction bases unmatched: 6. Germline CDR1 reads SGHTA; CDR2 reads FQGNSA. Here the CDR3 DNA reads TGTGCCAGCAGCTTCACAGGGGGCGTTGGTCAGCCCCAGCATTTT. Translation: CASSFTGGVGQPQHF. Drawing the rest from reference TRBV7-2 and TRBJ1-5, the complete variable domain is GAGVSQSPSNKVTEKGKDVELRCDPISGHTALYWYRQSLGQGLEFLIYFQGNSAPDKSGLPSDRFSAERTGGSVSTLTIQRTQQEDSAVYLCASSFTGGVGQPQHFGDGTRLSIL.

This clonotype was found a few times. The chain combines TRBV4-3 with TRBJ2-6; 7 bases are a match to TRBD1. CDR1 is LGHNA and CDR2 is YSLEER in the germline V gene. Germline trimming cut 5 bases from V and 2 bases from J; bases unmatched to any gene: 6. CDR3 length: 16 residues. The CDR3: CASSYTQGAGANVLTF. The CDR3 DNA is TGCGCCAGCAGCTACACCCAGGGGGCTGGGGCCAACGTCCTGACTTTC.

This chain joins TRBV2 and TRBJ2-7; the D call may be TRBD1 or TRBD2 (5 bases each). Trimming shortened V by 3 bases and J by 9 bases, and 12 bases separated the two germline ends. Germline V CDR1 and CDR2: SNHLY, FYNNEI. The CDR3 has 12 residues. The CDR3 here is CASSEGTLGQYF. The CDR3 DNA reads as TGTGCCAGCAGTGAGGGGACCCTGGGGCAGTACTTC.

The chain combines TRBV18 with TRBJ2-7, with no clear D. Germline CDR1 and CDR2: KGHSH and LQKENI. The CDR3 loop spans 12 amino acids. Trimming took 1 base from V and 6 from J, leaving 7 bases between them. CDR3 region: CASSPQGLEQYF. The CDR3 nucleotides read TGTGCCAGCTCACCACAGGGTCTCGAGCAGTACTTC.

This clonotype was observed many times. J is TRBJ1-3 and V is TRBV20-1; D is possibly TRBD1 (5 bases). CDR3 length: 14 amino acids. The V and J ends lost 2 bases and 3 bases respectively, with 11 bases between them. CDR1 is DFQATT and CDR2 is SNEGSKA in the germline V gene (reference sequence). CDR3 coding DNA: TGCAGTGCTAGACCGGGTGGGGGTGGAAACACCATATATTTT. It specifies CSARPGGGGNTIYF.

The CDR3, as DNA: TGTGCCAGCAGCAAAAGTAGAGAAGGGGTCACCGGGGAGCTGTTTTTT. It yields the protein CASSKSREGVTGELFF. This chain joins TRBV21-1 and TRBJ2-2; TRBD1 is the table's D call and was not checked against the DNA. TRBV21-1 is flagged as a pseudogene. The CDR3 sequence is 16 residues long.

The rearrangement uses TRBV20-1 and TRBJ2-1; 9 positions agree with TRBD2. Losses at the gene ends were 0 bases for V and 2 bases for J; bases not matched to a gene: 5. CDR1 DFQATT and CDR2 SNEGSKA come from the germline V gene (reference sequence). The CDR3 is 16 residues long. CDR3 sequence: CSARDRASGAYNEQFF. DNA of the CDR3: TGCAGTGCTAGAGATCGAGCTAGCGGGGCCTACAATGAGCAGTTCTTC.

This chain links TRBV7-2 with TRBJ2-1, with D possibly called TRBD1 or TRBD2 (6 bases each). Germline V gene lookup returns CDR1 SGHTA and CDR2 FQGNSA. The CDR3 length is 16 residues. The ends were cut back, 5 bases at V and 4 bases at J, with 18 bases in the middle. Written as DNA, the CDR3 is TGTGCCAGCAGCCTTAGGGGGGCGATAGCTTACAATGAGCAGTTCTTC. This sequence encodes CASSLRGAIAYNEQFF.

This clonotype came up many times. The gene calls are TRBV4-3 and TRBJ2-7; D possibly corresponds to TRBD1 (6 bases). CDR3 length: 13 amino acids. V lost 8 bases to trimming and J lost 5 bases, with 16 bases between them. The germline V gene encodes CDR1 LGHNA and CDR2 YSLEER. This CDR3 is CASGYVGADEQYF. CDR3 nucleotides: TGCGCCAGCGGGTACGTGGGGGCTGACGAGCAGTACTTC.

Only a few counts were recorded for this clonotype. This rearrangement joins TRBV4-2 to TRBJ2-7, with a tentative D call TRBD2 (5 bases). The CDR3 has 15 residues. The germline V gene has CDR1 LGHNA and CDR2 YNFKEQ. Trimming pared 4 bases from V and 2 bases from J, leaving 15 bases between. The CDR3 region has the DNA TGTGCCAGCAGCCGGTCGATCCTAGCCACCTACGAGCAGTACTTC. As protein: CASSRSILATYEQYF.

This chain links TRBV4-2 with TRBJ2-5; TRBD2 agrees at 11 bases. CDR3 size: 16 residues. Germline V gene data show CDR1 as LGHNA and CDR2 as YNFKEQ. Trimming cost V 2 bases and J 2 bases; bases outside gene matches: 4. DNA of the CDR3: TGTGCCAGCAGCCAACCTTTAGCGGGGGGGCAAGAGACCCAGTACTTC. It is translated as CASSQPLAGGQETQYF.

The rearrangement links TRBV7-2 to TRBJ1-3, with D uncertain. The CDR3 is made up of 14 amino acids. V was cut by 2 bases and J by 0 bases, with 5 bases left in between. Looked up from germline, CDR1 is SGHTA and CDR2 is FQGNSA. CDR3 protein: CASSLRSSGNTIYF. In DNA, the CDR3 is TGTGCCAGCAGCTTAAGGTCCTCTGGAAACACCATATATTTT. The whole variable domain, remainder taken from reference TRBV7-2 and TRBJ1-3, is GAGVSQSPSNKVTEKGKDVELRCDPISGHTALYWYRQSLGQGLEFLIYFQGNSAPDKSGLPSDRFSAERTGGSVSTLTIQRTQQEDSAVYLCASSLRSSGNTIYFGEGSWLTVV.

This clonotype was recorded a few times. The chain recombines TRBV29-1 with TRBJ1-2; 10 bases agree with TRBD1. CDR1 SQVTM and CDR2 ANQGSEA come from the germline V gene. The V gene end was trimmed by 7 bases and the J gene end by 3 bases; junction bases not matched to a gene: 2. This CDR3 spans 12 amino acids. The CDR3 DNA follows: TGCAGCGCCGGGACAGGGGACTATGGCTACACCTTC. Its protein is CSAGTGDYGYTF.

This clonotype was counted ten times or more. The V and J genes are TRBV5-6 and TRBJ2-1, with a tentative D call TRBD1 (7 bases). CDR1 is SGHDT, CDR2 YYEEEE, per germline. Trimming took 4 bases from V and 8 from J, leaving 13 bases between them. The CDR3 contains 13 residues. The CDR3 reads CASSQGGHYEQFF. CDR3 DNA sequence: TGTGCCAGCAGCCAGGGGGGACACTATGAGCAGTTCTTC.